This TCR beta chain was observed in a study of blood T cell repertoires in COVID-19. Study context: COVID-19 samples collected from the United States, Italy and Spain covered acute and convalescent phases. PBMCs, B-cell-depleted T cells, or T cells were the source of the cDNA or gDNA that made up the material.

The germline V and J ends were trimmed by 2 bases and 1 base, with 12 bases remaining between them. The CDR3 is 15 amino acids. Germline assignment: CDR1 GTSNPN and CDR2 SVGIG (reference sequence). Source study methods: For nucleated cells, counts were estimated from reference gene primer amplification. The repertoire was sequenced with immunoSEQ multiplex PCR; TCRdb's copy has only in-frame clones and lacks some. The V and J calls and clone size come from that table; D and trimming were worked out from the DNA. Of approximately 470,000 clones in the sample, about nine tenths were seen once. Across about two dozen US areas, participants ranged in age from about 18 to 100 years. This clone was detected a few times. Other DNA sequences in this sample translate to the same CDR3.

This receptor was taken from a woman between 18 and 29 years old who had recovered from COVID-19. Sequencing input: PBMCs or T cells enriched from blood (not recorded which). This chain links TRBV30 with TRBJ1-5; the D gene is possibly TRBD1 (5 bases). The CDR3 loop is CAWSTGGPSNQPQHF. Here the CDR3 DNA reads TGTGCCTGGAGTACGGGGGGTCCGAGCAATCAGCCCCAGCATTTT.